Sequencing of this T cell receptor (beta chain) was carried out in a study of control samples from healthy donors and cancer patients. The table came from immunoSEQ multiplex PCR; TCRdb's copy has only in-frame clones and leaves some out. The sample has 250,000 to 300,000 clones, roughly four fifths seen once; the top ten hold roughly 14%. CDR1 is SEHNR and CDR2 is FQNEAQ in the germline V gene (reference sequence). The CDR3 extends over 15 amino acids. Trimming took off 5 bases at V and 7 bases at J, with 18 bases between the two ends. The material sequenced was PBMCs. The clonotype was recovered from a woman aged 55-69 years with lung cancer. The rearrangement joins TRBV7-9 to TRBJ2-1, with TRBD1 as a possible D gene (6 bases). The CDR3 reads CASSPQGFPGNEQFF. The CDR3 DNA is TGTGCCAGCAGCCCACAGGGTTTCCCGGGGAATGAGCAGTTCTTC.